This T cell receptor (beta chain) was obtained from a study of cytomegalovirus exposure and HLA in healthy donors. Findings and limits, study-wide: Reportedly, diagnosis of cytomegalovirus status by the classifier showed high specificity and sensitivity.

This clone was counted only a few times. Its antigen is not identified. PCR was performed using 60 Vbeta and 13 Jbeta primers. Repertoires were generated with immunoSEQ multiplex PCR, while TCRdb's copy carries only in-frame clones and drops some. The table shows 110,000 to 150,000 clones, with under 90% occurring only once. CDR1 is SGHRS and CDR2 is YFSETQ in the germline V gene. With 4 bases clipped from V and 1 base from J, the junction kept 4 bases outside the gene matches. This CDR3 region has 14 residues. V and J are TRBV5-1 and TRBJ1-1; 7 bases map to TRBD1. This clonotype was sampled from a boy younger than 10 in good health and CMV-seronegative. The sample consisted of PBMCs. In DNA form, the CDR3 reads TGCGCCAGCAGCCCTGGGACAGCGAACACTGAAGCTTTCTTT. Its translation is CASSPGTANTEAFF.